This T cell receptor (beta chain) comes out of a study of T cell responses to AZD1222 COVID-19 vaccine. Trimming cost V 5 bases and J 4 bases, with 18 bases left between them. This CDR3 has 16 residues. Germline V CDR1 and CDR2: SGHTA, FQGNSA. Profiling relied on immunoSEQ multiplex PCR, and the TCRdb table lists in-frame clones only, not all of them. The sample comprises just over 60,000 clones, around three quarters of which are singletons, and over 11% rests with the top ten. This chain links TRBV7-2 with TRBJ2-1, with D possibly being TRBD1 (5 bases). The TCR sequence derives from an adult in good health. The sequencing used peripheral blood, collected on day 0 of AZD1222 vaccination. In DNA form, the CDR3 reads TGTGCCAGCAGCGATTGGACAAAAAGGGTGTACAATGAGCAGTTCTTC. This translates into CASSDWTKRVYNEQFF.